Below, 22 T cell receptor beta chains from the same sample are listed, as sequenced in a study of T-cell reconstitution after alpha-beta-depleted transplantation in children. A library of TCRbeta sequences, prepared with unique molecular identifiers, was generated. A single record per CDR3 protein comes from TCRdb applying MiXCR to the PCR reads. This table has approximately 230,000 distinct CDR3 sequences, roughly a quarter appearing once. Source: PBMCs, mostly from graft donor cells, taken 360 days after TCRalphabeta/CD19-depleted stem cell transplant. All receptors come from a female patient under 10 years old who had a stem cell transplant for congenital amegakaryocytic thrombocytopenia, so the T cells may come from the graft donor.

The chain uses TRBV27 and TRBJ2-1; tentative D call: TRBD1 (6 bases). CDR3 size: 15 residues. The germline V gene has CDR1 MNHEY and CDR2 SMNVEV (reference sequence). The V end lost 2 bases, the J end lost 4 bases, and 12 bases lay between the germline ends. Here the CDR3 reads CASSLIGQKYNEQFF. The DNA of the CDR3 is TGTGCCAGCAGTTTAATTGGACAGAAATACAATGAGCAGTTCTTC.

This sequence joins TRBV20-1 and TRBJ2-5; weak D call: TRBD2 (6 bases). Germline loops: CDR1 DFQATT, CDR2 SNEGSKA (reference sequence). CDR3 size: 14 residues. V was shortened by 0 bases and J by 10 bases, with 18 bases between the two germline ends. CDR3 in amino acids: CSAREPGGPGIQYF. As DNA, the CDR3 is TGCAGTGCTAGAGAACCTGGAGGGCCAGGGATCCAGTACTTC.

This clonotype occurred many times. The gene calls are TRBV3-1 and TRBJ2-7, with 9 bases that match TRBD1. Germline CDR1 reads LGHDT; CDR2 reads YNNKEL (reference sequence). With V trimmed by 5 bases and J by 4 bases, 9 bases remained unmatched. The CDR3 has 15 residues. The CDR3 DNA follows: TGTGCCAGCAGCTCGATGGGACAGGGAAAGTACGAGCAGTACTTC. This gives the protein CASSSMGQGKYEQYF.

This clonotype was counted a single time. The genes are TRBV5-1 and TRBJ1-2; D remains ambiguous. This CDR3 comprises 15 residues. The V gene's germline CDR1 is SGHRS and CDR2 YFSETQ. V was trimmed by 0 bases and J by 6 bases, leaving 15 bases between them. The CDR3 loop reads CASSLVSGPGHGYTF. The CDR3 bases are TGCGCCAGCAGCTTGGTATCGGGCCCCGGGCATGGCTACACCTTC.

This clonotype was found a few times. The V gene is TRBV20-1, the J gene TRBJ2-7; either TRBD1 or TRBD2 may supply D (5 bases each). Germline CDR1 and CDR2: DFQATT and SNEGSKA (reference sequence). The CDR3 sequence is 16 residues long. V was pared by 2 bases and J by 0 bases, with 17 bases between. The CDR3 DNA follows: TGCAGTGCTAGACCCTCCCCGGGGCGGAACTCCTACGAGCAGTACTTC. It yields the protein CSARPSPGRNSYEQYF.

The V call is TRBV29-1, the J call TRBJ2-1; D might be TRBD1 or TRBD2, each matching 6 bases. The CDR3 has 15 amino acids. Per the germline V gene, CDR1 is SQVTM and CDR2 is ANQGSEA. V dropped 3 bases and J dropped 0 bases, with 12 bases sitting between them. The CDR3 loop reads CSVDGGALSYNEQFF. In nucleotides, the CDR3 is TGCAGCGTTGACGGGGGCGCCCTCTCCTACAATGAGCAGTTCTTC.

The CDR3: CASSLGLAGQYF. Written as DNA, the CDR3 is TGTGCCAGCAGCCTCGGACTAGCGGGGCAGTATTTT. The V gene is TRBV3-1, the J gene TRBJ2-3; 11 positions match TRBD2. The CDR3 loop spans 12 amino acids. The V segment lost 4 bases and the J segment 11 bases; nucleotides outside the gene matches: 2. The V gene's germline CDR1 is LGHDT and CDR2 YNNKEL (reference sequence).

The sample holds a few counts of this clonotype. The V gene is TRBV5-1, the J gene TRBJ2-1; a possible D gene is TRBD1 (6 bases). Germline V lookup: CDR1 SGHRS, CDR2 YFSETQ. The CDR3 loop spans 12 amino acids. V dropped 5 bases and J dropped 10 bases, with 13 bases sitting between them. In DNA, the CDR3 is TGCGCCAGCAGACCGACAGGCGGAGAGCAGTTCTTC. It translates to CASRPTGGEQFF.

This clonotype was seen a handful of times. The J gene is TRBJ1-2, the V gene TRBV6-6; 8 bases map to TRBD1. The CDR3 spans 13 residues. In germline, CDR1 is MNHNY, CDR2 SVGAGI (reference sequence). Trimming cost V 5 bases and J 7 bases; bases outside gene matches: 6. The CDR3 nucleotides are TGTGCCAGCAGTAAGCATGACAGGGGTGGCTACACCTTC. Amino acids: CASSKHDRGGYTF.

This clonotype was detected many times. This chain links TRBV20-1 with TRBJ1-5; D is ambiguous. The CDR3 loop spans 11 amino acids. Trimming removed 6 bases from V and 9 bases from J, with 12 bases in between. Germline CDR1 and CDR2: DFQATT and SNEGSKA (reference sequence). The CDR3 DNA follows: TGCAGTGCCCACGACGGTCGGCCCCAGCATTTT. Translation: CSAHDGRPQHF.

This clonotype was seen only a few times. The chain is built from TRBV4-2 and TRBJ2-3; TRBD2 aligns across 9 bases. The CDR3 is made up of 16 amino acids. The germline V gene has CDR1 LGHNA and CDR2 YNFKEQ. Unmatched junction bases numbered 12, after V lost 5 bases and J lost 6 bases. The CDR3 DNA reads TGTGCCAGCAGCGCAGAGGCGGGACTAGCATCCGATACGCAGTATTTT. Translating it yields CASSAEAGLASDTQYF.

This clonotype was recorded many times. The V call is TRBV4-1, the J call TRBJ2-1; 9 positions match TRBD1. Germline V lookup: CDR1 MGHRA, CDR2 YSYEKL. The CDR3 runs 14 residues. Trimming took 2 bases from V and 8 from J; bases not matched to a gene: 4. The CDR3: CASSQYTGGDEQFF. The CDR3 nucleotides read TGCGCCAGCAGCCAATATACAGGGGGCGATGAGCAGTTCTTC.

The chain recombines TRBV7-2 with TRBJ2-5; D uncertain. Germline loops: CDR1 SGHTA, CDR2 FQGNSA. The ends were cut back, 0 bases at V and 1 base at J, with 12 bases in the middle. The CDR3 length is 16 residues. CDR3 amino acids: CASSLAAGRFQETQYF. The CDR3 DNA is TGTGCCAGCAGCTTAGCGGCTGGCAGATTCCAAGAGACCCAGTACTTC.

The gene calls are TRBV12-3 or TRBV12-4 and TRBJ2-2; D is undetermined. The V gene lost 5 bases and the J gene lost 2 bases, with 9 bases spanning the gap. This CDR3 has 14 amino acids. The CDR3 spells CASSLLDNTGELFF. Written as DNA, the CDR3 is TGTGCCAGCAGTCTCCTGGACAACACCGGGGAGCTGTTTTTT.

The rearrangement joins TRBV6-1 to TRBJ2-7; TRBD2 matches 8 bases. Germline assignment: CDR1 MNHNS and CDR2 SASEGT. The CDR3 contains 13 residues. J was trimmed by 12 bases and V by 6 bases; bases with no gene match: 13. CDR3 in amino acids: CASSPPDSGVWYF. The DNA of the CDR3 is TGTGCCAGCAGCCCACCTGATAGCGGGGTATGGTACTTC.

The chain has TRBV3-1 and TRBJ2-7; 7 bases line up with TRBD2. CDR1 and CDR2 (germline): LGHDT, YNNKEL (reference sequence). V trimming: 0 bases; J trimming: 4 bases; junction bases outside the gene matches: 12. This CDR3 is 17 amino acids long. CDR3 loop: CASSQDLRLADGYEQYF. The CDR3 DNA sequence: TGTGCCAGCAGCCAAGATCTGAGGCTAGCGGACGGATACGAGCAGTACTTC.

There are a few counts of this clonotype. This chain uses TRBV7-3 with TRBJ2-5, with a weak D call TRBD1 (5 bases). CDR1 and CDR2 from the germline V gene are SGHTA and FQGTGA. The CDR3 loop spans 14 amino acids. V shed 5 bases and J shed 5 bases, with 15 bases lying between them. The CDR3 is CASSPAGLGETQYF. DNA of the CDR3: TGTGCCAGCAGCCCAGCAGGGCTGGGGGAGACCCAGTACTTC.

J is TRBJ1-2 and V is TRBV5-6; the D is unclear. V was clipped by 3 bases and J by 8 bases, with 14 bases between them. Germline values: CDR1 SGHDT, CDR2 YYEEEE. The CDR3 runs to 13 residues. The CDR3 DNA follows: TGTGCCAGCAGCTGGAAGGCGGGGAGCGGCTACACCTTC. It yields the protein CASSWKAGSGYTF.

There are a few counts of this clonotype. The rearrangement uses TRBV28 and TRBJ2-5; TRBD1 aligns across 8 bases. Germline V gene lookup returns CDR1 MDHEN and CDR2 SYDVKM. V shed 5 bases and J 5 bases; nucleotides not matched to a gene: 10. The CDR3 consists of 15 residues. The CDR3 is CASSPSGGPWETQYF. In nucleotides, the CDR3 is TGTGCCAGCAGTCCCTCAGGGGGCCCGTGGGAGACCCAGTACTTC.

J is TRBJ2-1 and V is TRBV20-1; 8 bases agree with TRBD2. CDR3 length: 13 residues. Germline lookup yields CDR1 DFQATT and CDR2 SNEGSKA (reference sequence). V was clipped by 6 bases and J by 8 bases; unmatched bases: 9. The CDR3 is CSALSGAGYEQFF. The CDR3 DNA reads as TGCAGTGCCCTTAGCGGGGCAGGGTATGAGCAGTTCTTC.

This clonotype was recorded a few times. This sequence joins TRBV7-2 and TRBJ2-3, with D tentatively TRBD1 or TRBD2 (5 bases each). V dropped 11 bases and J dropped 5 bases, with 20 bases sitting between them. Germline loops: CDR1 SGHTA, CDR2 FQGNSA. The CDR3 is 14 residues long. This chain's CDR3 is CALSRGVYGDTQYF. In nucleotides, the CDR3 is TGTGCCTTATCAAGAGGGGTTTACGGAGATACGCAGTATTTT.

The chain links TRBV6-5 to TRBJ2-1; D perhaps matches TRBD2 (5 bases). Germline V gene lookup returns CDR1 MNHEY and CDR2 SVGAGI. The CDR3 consists of 15 residues. Trimming left V 2 bases short and J 5 bases short, with 13 bases between. In nucleotides, the CDR3 is TGTGCCAGCAGTTACCTAGCCAGAACCAACAATGAGCAGTTCTTC. Translation: CASSYLARTNNEQFF.